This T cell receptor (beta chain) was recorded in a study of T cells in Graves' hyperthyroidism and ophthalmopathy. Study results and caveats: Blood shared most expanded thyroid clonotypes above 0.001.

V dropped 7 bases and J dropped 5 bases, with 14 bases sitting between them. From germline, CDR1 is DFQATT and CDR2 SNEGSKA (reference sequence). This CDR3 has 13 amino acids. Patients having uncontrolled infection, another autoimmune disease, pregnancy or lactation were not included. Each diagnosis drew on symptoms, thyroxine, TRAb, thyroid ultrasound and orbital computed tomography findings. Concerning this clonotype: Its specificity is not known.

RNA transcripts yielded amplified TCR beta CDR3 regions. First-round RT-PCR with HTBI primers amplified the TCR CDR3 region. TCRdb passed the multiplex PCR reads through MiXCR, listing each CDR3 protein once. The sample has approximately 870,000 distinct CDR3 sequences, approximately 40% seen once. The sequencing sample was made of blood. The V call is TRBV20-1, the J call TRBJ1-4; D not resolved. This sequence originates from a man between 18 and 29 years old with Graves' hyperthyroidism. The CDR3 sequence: CSGVPSRNEKLFF. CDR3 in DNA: TGCAGTGGGGTCCCGAGCAGAAATGAAAAACTGTTTTTT.